One sample yielded the 28 T cell receptor beta chains listed below, sequenced in a study of metastatic and nonmetastatic thyroid tumors. Treatment of any kind had been given to no patient before thyroid surgery. TCRdb re-called clones from the PCR reads using MiXCR. This repertoire shows tens of thousands of clones, approximately 19% found once; its top ten account for roughly 15%. Material: tumor tissue. These TCRs come from a female donor with papillary thyroid cancer or a benign thyroid nodule (not recorded which). Some clones in this sample may be carry-over from other donors' samples.

This clone was detected a few times. The chain uses TRBV6-2 or TRBV6-3 and TRBJ2-1, with TRBD2 matching 11 bases. The length of the CDR3 is 18 residues. J was trimmed by 4 bases and V by 2 bases; bases with no gene match: 10. Germline-derived CDR1 and CDR2 are MNHEY and SVGEGT. CDR3 DNA sequence: TGTGCCAGCAGTTACGGGCGGTCTAGCGGGGGGATATACAATGAGCAGTTCTTC. It codes for CASSYGRSSGGIYNEQFF.

To note about this clone: A much larger clone is a single base away; this may be a read error. The chain combines TRBV2 with TRBJ2-3; no definite D call. The length of the CDR3 is 12 residues. Germline-derived CDR1 and CDR2 are SNHLY and FYNNEI. Trimming removed 3 bases from V and 2 bases from J, with 3 bases in between. This CDR3 is CASSDHTDTQYF. The CDR3 bases are TGTGCCAGCAGTGACCACACAGATACGCAGTATTTT. Based on the CDR3 plus reference TRBV2 and TRBJ2-3, the full variable domain is EPEVTQTPSHQVTQMGQEVILRCVPISNHLYFYWYRQILGQKVEFLVSFYNNEISEKSEIFDDQFSVERPDGSNFTLKIRSTKLEDSAMYFCASSDHTDTQYFGPGTRLTVL.

A remark on this clone: One base away lies a much larger clone, so this may be a sequencing read error. Because the CDR3 is missing its conserved closing phenylalanine or tryptophan, this is likely a read error. The genes are TRBV9 and TRBJ2-1; D gene uncertain. Germline V CDR1 and CDR2: SGDLS, YYNGEE. This CDR3 comprises 10 residues. Trimming took off 5 bases at V and 6 bases at J, with 3 bases between the two ends. The CDR3 coding sequence is TGTGCCAGCAGTGGCAATGAGCAGTTCCTC. This codes for CASSGNEQFL.

This clone came up many times. This rearrangement joins TRBV13 to TRBJ2-5; D is unresolved. Germline CDR1 reads PRHDT; CDR2 reads FYEKMQ (reference sequence). V was pared by 0 bases and J by 1 base, with 9 bases between. The CDR3 sequence is 15 residues long. The DNA for the CDR3 is TGTGCCAGCAGCTTAGGATGGGCGCCCCAAGAGACCCAGTACTTC. Its translation: CASSLGWAPQETQYF.

The V and J genes are TRBV20-1 and TRBJ2-2; D gene uncertain. Germline CDR1 and CDR2: DFQATT and SNEGSKA (reference sequence). The V end lost 8 bases, the J end lost 6 bases, and 13 bases lay between the germline ends. The CDR3 runs 12 residues. The CDR3 DNA reads TGCAGTTGGGCCTGTGGGCCCGGGGAGCTGTTTTTT. It codes for CSWACGPGELFF.

This clone has a count of ten or more. The rearrangement links TRBV5-1 to TRBJ2-2; D unresolved. The CDR3 is 14 amino acids. Trimming removed 4 bases at V and 7 bases at J, with 14 bases between. Looked up from germline, CDR1 is SGHRS and CDR2 is YFSETQ. The CDR3 region is CASSQTGLLGELFF. The CDR3 DNA reads TGCGCCAGCAGCCAGACGGGCCTGCTCGGGGAGCTGTTTTTT.

This clone was observed at least ten times. This chain uses TRBV6-2 or TRBV6-3 with TRBJ1-1, with 7 bases lining up with TRBD1. V was pared by 8 bases and J by 0 bases, with 12 bases of the junction left unmatched. This CDR3 is 16 amino acids long. The germline gives CDR1 MNHEY, CDR2 SVGEGT. CDR3 in amino acids: CASGLQQGLMNTEAFF. The CDR3 region has the DNA TGTGCCAGCGGATTGCAACAGGGGCTGATGAACACTGAAGCTTTCTTT.

This clone was detected ten times or more. The sample contains more than one DNA sequence encoding this CDR3. The gene calls are TRBV24-1 and TRBJ1-2; 10 positions agree with TRBD1. This CDR3 is 13 amino acids long. CDR1 is KGHDR, CDR2 SFDVKD, per germline. With V trimmed by 4 bases and J by 8 bases, 3 bases remained unmatched. The CDR3 is CATSEPDRGGYTF. In nucleotides, the CDR3 is TGTGCCACCAGTGAACCGGACAGGGGGGGCTACACCTTC.

This clone was picked up many times. V gene TRBV5-1 combines with J gene TRBJ1-2; possibly TRBD1 for D (6 bases). Trimming took 6 bases from V and 2 from J, leaving 11 bases between them. Germline V gives CDR1 SGHRS, CDR2 YFSETQ. The CDR3 extends over 13 amino acids. CDR3 protein: CASTGTTNYGYTF. In nucleotides, the CDR3 is TGCGCCAGCACCGGGACAACAAACTATGGCTACACCTTC.

There are many counts of this clone. The chain recombines TRBV7-6 with TRBJ2-2, with D possibly TRBD1 on 6 matching bases. This CDR3 is 15 amino acids long. Trimming removed 5 bases at V and 4 bases at J, with 14 bases between. From germline, CDR1 is SGHVS and CDR2 FNYEAQ. CDR3 sequence (DNA): TGTGCCAGCAGCCAATTACAGGGATCCACCGGGGAGCTGTTTTTT. Translated: CASSQLQGSTGELFF.

This clone has more than one count but fewer than ten. V and J are TRBV7-3 and TRBJ2-3; the match to TRBD2 covers 11 bases. The V and J ends lost 0 bases and 3 bases, in that order; junction bases with no gene match: 8. Looked up from germline, CDR1 is SGHTA and CDR2 is FQGTGA. The CDR3 length is 18 residues. CDR3 region: CASSLTQIAGGPTDTQYF. As DNA, the CDR3 is TGTGCCAGCAGCTTAACCCAAATAGCGGGAGGGCCAACAGATACGCAGTATTTT.

This clone has a count of ten or more. V and J are TRBV20-1 and TRBJ2-1; D is uncertain. Germline CDR1 DFQATT, CDR2 SNEGSKA (reference sequence). V was cut by 0 bases and J by 6 bases, with 12 bases left in between. There are 14 residues in the CDR3. CDR3 DNA: TGCAGTGCTAGAGACTCGGATGGGTCCAATGAGCAGTTCTTC. Translated: CSARDSDGSNEQFF.

In the case of this clone: One junction end disagrees with the germline gene, perhaps due to a read error. V gene TRBV9 combines with J gene TRBJ2-5; TRBD1 aligns across 9 bases. CDR3 size: 17 residues. Per the germline V gene, CDR1 is SGDLS and CDR2 is YYNGEE. CDR3 protein: CASSGQYGTGKGETKYF. DNA of the CDR3: TGTGCCAGCAGCGGGCAGTACGGGACAGGGAAAGGAGAGACCAAGTACTTC.

This clone was detected a few times. This chain connects TRBV13 to TRBJ2-3; tentative D call: TRBD2 (7 bases). Germline CDR1 is PRHDT and CDR2 is FYEKMQ (reference sequence). The CDR3 contains 16 residues. V was trimmed by 4 bases and J by 2 bases, leaving 16 bases between them. CDR3 region: CASSSFPAGATDTQYF. In DNA, the CDR3 is TGTGCCAGCAGCTCTTTCCCTGCGGGGGCCACAGATACGCAGTATTTT.

The V gene is TRBV6-4, the J gene TRBJ2-5; 7 bases match TRBD2. The CDR3 runs to 15 residues. CDR1 is MRHNA and CDR2 is SNTAGT in the germline V gene. V lost 3 bases to trimming and J lost 2 bases; unmatched junction nucleotides: 6. The CDR3 DNA follows: TGTGCCAGCAGTGAGGCTAGCGGCGCGCAAGAGACCCAGTACTTC. It is translated as CASSEASGAQETQYF.

There are a few counts of this clone. A single base separates this from a much larger clone, so it may be a read error. The sample has other DNA sequences that encode this CDR3 too. The chain carries TRBV29-1 and TRBJ2-1, with a possible D match to TRBD2 (6 bases). The ends were cut back, 3 bases at V and 10 bases at J, with 22 bases in the middle. The length of the CDR3 is 15 residues. CDR1 is SQVTM, CDR2 ANQGSEA, per germline. CDR3 protein: CSVEGAWGRLREQFF. In DNA, the CDR3 is TGCAGCGTTGAGGGAGCATGGGGGAGGCTGCGAGAGCAGTTCTTC.

This clone has a handful of counts. Its ends do not fully match the called genes, so a read error is possible. V is TRBV6-1 and J is TRBJ1-5, with D unclear. The CDR3 sequence is 16 residues long. CDR1 is MNHNS and CDR2 is SASEGT in the germline V gene. The CDR3 spells CASSVYVGYSNQPQHF. The CDR3 nucleotides are TGTGCCAGCAGTGTGTACGTAGGCTATAGCAATCAGCCCCAGCATTTC.

This clone appeared a few times. This sequence joins TRBV28 and TRBJ2-7; TRBD2 agrees at 9 bases. Germline CDR1 is MDHEN and CDR2 is SYDVKM. V trimming: 5 bases; J trimming: 3 bases; junction bases outside the gene matches: 8. The CDR3 loop spans 15 amino acids. CDR3 DNA: TGTGCCAGCAGTACCGGTAGCGGGAGTTTCTACGAGCAGTACTTC. Protein product: CASSTGSGSFYEQYF.

In regard to this clone: This may arise from a read error, as a much more abundant clone is one base away. The chain couples TRBV5-4 to TRBJ2-3; D is undetermined. V was shortened by 4 bases and J by 5 bases, with 11 bases between the two germline ends. The CDR3 contains 13 residues. Germline CDR1 is SGHNT and CDR2 is YYREEE (reference sequence). The CDR3 sequence is CASSPSVGDTQYF. The CDR3, as DNA: TGTGCCAGCAGCCCCTCGGTGGGAGATACGCAGTATTTT.

As regards this clone: A read error may explain this, as a much larger clone is one base away. V is TRBV3-1 and J is TRBJ1-1; the D is unclear. This CDR3 spans 13 amino acids. V shed 0 bases and J shed 3 bases, with 5 bases lying between them. Germline V CDR1 and CDR2: LGHDT, YNNKEL (reference sequence). The CDR3 nucleotides are TGTGCCAGCAGCCAAGAGGGAGACACTGAAGCTTTCTTT. Its protein product is CASSQEGDTEAFF.

This chain connects TRBV20-1 to TRBJ2-1, with a possible D match to TRBD1 (6 bases). V was clipped by 5 bases and J by 8 bases, with 13 bases between them. The CDR3 has 12 residues. Looked up from germline, CDR1 is DFQATT and CDR2 is SNEGSKA (reference sequence). The DNA of the CDR3 is TGCAGTGCTGTTTGGGGGCTCTATGAGCAGTTCTTC. This translates into CSAVWGLYEQFF.

This clone was counted a single time. V is TRBV3-1 and J is TRBJ2-1, with D tentatively TRBD2 (6 bases). In germline, CDR1 is LGHDT, CDR2 YNNKEL (reference sequence). V was trimmed by 2 bases and J by 5 bases, leaving 10 bases between them. The CDR3 has 14 amino acids. The CDR3 DNA reads as TGTGCCAGCAGCCAAATAGCGGTAAACAATGAGCAGTTCTTC. Its translation is CASSQIAVNNEQFF.

This clone was recorded at least ten times. The chain combines TRBV28 with TRBJ2-2; a possible D gene is TRBD2 (5 bases). The CDR3 sequence is 16 residues long. The V gene lost 1 base and the J gene lost 6 bases, with 15 bases spanning the gap. CDR1 and CDR2 from the germline V gene are MDHEN and SYDVKM. In DNA, the CDR3 is TGTGCCAGCAGTTTATATCCGGGAAGTCCCTCCGGGGAGCTGTTTTTT. Amino acids: CASSLYPGSPSGELFF.

Notes on this clone: No conserved phenylalanine or tryptophan is present at the end of the CDR3, so a read error is the likely explanation. The gene calls are TRBV6-1 and TRBJ2-7; a weak D match, TRBD1 (6 bases). Per the germline V gene, CDR1 is MNHNS and CDR2 is SASEGT. V lost 6 bases, J lost 9 bases, and 18 bases lay in between. CDR3 length: 13 residues. CDR3 region: CASSPPGENAQYL. In DNA, the CDR3 is TGTGCCAGCAGCCCCCCAGGGGAGAATGCGCAGTACTTA.

On this clone itself: The germline gene is not matched at one end of the junction; a read error may be the cause. The V gene is TRBV28, the J gene TRBJ2-5, with D possibly TRBD1 on 5 matching bases. The germline V gene has CDR1 MDHEN and CDR2 SYDVKM. This CDR3 is built from 16 residues. The CDR3: CAGSRWVVGDLETQYF. The CDR3, as DNA: TGTGCCGGCAGTAGGTGGGTGGTAGGGGATCTTGAGACCCAGTACTTC.

Only a few counts were recorded for this clone. Given a much more abundant clone one base away, this may be a read error. The rearrangement uses TRBV29-1 and TRBJ2-5; D uncertain. The CDR3 contains 13 residues. Germline assignment: CDR1 SQVTM and CDR2 ANQGSEA. V lost 4 bases and J 1 base, leaving 10 bases between the germline ends. The CDR3 sequence: CSVGMYSQETQYF. CDR3 bases: TGCAGCGTTGGGATGTACAGCCAAGAGACCCAGTACTTC.

The sample holds many counts of this clone. This sequence joins TRBV6-1 and TRBJ1-3, with D unresolved. Trimming left V 6 bases short and J 4 bases short, with 10 bases between. Germline CDR1 is MNHNS and CDR2 is SASEGT. The length of the CDR3 is 13 residues. This chain's CDR3 is CASRLRGGNTIYF. CDR3 DNA sequence: TGTGCCAGCAGACTCCGAGGGGGAAACACCATATATTTT.

This clone was detected only a few times. Germline is not matched at one junction end, which may reflect a read error. The rearrangement uses TRBV28 and TRBJ2-7; D ambiguous. The CDR3 is 17 residues long. Germline V gives CDR1 MDHEN, CDR2 SYDVKM. The DNA of the CDR3 is TGTGCCTGCAGTTTATTTGATTTACCGGGCGGAGACTACGAGCAGTACTTC. Amino acid sequence: CACSLFDLPGGDYEQYF.